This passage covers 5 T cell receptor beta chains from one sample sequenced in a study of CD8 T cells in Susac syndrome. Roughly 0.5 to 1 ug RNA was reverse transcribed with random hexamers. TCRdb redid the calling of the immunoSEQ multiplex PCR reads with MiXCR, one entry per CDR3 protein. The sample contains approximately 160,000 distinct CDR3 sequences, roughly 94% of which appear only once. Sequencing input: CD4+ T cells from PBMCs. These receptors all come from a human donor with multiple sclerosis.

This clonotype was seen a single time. The CDR3 DNA follows: TGTGCCAGCAGCCAAAGACAGAGCAGCTCTGGGGCCAACGTCCTGACTTTC. Amino acid sequence: CASSQRQSSSGANVLTF. The chain links TRBV7-3 to TRBJ2-6, with TRBD1 as a possible D gene (5 bases). This CDR3 has 17 amino acids. Germline values: CDR1 SGHTA, CDR2 FQGTGA. The germline V and J ends were trimmed by 5 bases and 0 bases, with 14 bases remaining between them.

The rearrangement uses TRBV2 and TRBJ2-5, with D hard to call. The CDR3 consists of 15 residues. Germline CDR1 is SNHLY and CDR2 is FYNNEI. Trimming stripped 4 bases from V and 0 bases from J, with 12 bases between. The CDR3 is CASSVGIPYQETQYF. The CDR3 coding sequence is TGTGCCAGCAGTGTAGGGATACCGTACCAAGAGACCCAGTACTTC.

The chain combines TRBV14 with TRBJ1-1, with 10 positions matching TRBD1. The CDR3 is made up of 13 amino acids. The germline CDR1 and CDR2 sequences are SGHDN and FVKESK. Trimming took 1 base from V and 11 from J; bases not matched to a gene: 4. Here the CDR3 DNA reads TGTGCCAGCAGCCAAGGGACAGGGGGTAGGGCTTTCTTT. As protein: CASSQGTGGRAFF. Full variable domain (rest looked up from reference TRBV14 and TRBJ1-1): EAGVTQFPSHSVIEKGQTVTLRCDPISGHDNLYWYRRVMGKEIKFLLHFVKESKQDESGMPNNRFLAERTGGTYSTLKVQPAELEDSGVYFCASSQGTGGRAFFGQGTRLTVV.

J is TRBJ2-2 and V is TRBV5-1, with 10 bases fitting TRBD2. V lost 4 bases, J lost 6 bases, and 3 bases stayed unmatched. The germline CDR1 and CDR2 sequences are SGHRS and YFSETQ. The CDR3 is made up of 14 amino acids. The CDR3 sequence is CASSGLAGAGELFF. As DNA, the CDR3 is TGCGCCAGCAGCGGGCTAGCGGGAGCCGGGGAGCTGTTTTTT.

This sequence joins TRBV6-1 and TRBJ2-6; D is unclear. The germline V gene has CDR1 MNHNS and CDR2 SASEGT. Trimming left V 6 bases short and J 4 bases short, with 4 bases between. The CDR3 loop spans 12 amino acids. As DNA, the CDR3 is TGTGCCAGCAGGTCGGGGGCCAACGTCCTGACTTTC. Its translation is CASRSGANVLTF.